These T cell receptor beta chains were read from a single sample in a study of T-cell memory formation after mild COVID-19. TCRdb called the 5' RACE reads again in MiXCR, with one record for every CDR3 protein. The table records around 450,000 distinct CDR3 sequences, approximately 24% of them present only once. Sequences were obtained from PBMCs or a T cell subset sorted from them (not recorded which). Every receptor here comes from an adult woman who had mild COVID-19 (a few samples of this study predate the infection). Cell type and time point are not known. Both conserved end residues are part of each CDR3. Fields, in order: D gene, CDR3 length, V gene, J gene, clone size, CDR3 DNA, CDR3 protein. The D gene is left open where the match is weak. Part of the rows lack a size; the others show once, few, many or a class for expanded clones.

d_gene: -
len: 15
v_gene: TRBV5-1
j_gene: TRBJ2-2
abundance: few
CDR3nt: TGCGCCAGCAGCTTGGAGGGACACAACACCGGGGAGCTGTTTTTT
CDR3aa: CASSLEGHNTGELFF

d_gene: TRBD2
len: 18
v_gene: TRBV5-1
j_gene: TRBJ2-7
abundance: few
CDR3nt: TGCGCCAGCAGCTTGGCCCGACTAGCGAGATCCCTGGCCGGGGGGCAGTACTTC
CDR3aa: CASSLARLARSLAGGQYF

d_gene: -
len: 14
v_gene: TRBV7-9
j_gene: TRBJ2-7
abundance: -
CDR3nt: TGTGCCAGCAGCTTATCAGGCAGTACCTACGAGCAGTACTTC
CDR3aa: CASSLSGSTYEQYF

d_gene: -
len: 13
v_gene: TRBV5-5
j_gene: TRBJ1-2
abundance: -
CDR3nt: TGTGCAAAGTTTTGGGACCTTAACTATGGCTACACCTTC
CDR3aa: CAKFWDLNYGYTF

d_gene: TRBD1
len: 13
v_gene: TRBV5-6
j_gene: TRBJ2-1
abundance: -
CDR3nt: TGTGCCAGCAGCGCGGCCAGGGGGCATGAGCAGTTCTTC
CDR3aa: CASSAARGHEQFF

d_gene: -
len: 14
v_gene: TRBV7-9
j_gene: TRBJ2-7
abundance: few
CDR3nt: TGTGCCAGCAGCGGATCCCGGGCAGCCTACGAGCAGTACTTC
CDR3aa: CASSGSRAAYEQYF

d_gene: TRBD1
len: 18
v_gene: TRBV14
j_gene: TRBJ1-6
abundance: -
CDR3nt: TGTGCCAGCAGCCGGCCCCCCGGGACAGCTGGATGGAATTCACCCCTCCACTTT
CDR3aa: CASSRPPGTAGWNSPLHF

d_gene: TRBD1
len: 15
v_gene: TRBV12-3/TRBV12-4
j_gene: TRBJ2-3
abundance: -
CDR3nt: TGTGCCAGCAGCCTCGACAGGGGGTTCACAGATACGCAGTATTTT
CDR3aa: CASSLDRGFTDTQYF

d_gene: -
len: 16
v_gene: TRBV24-1
j_gene: TRBJ2-1
abundance: few
CDR3nt: TGTGCCACCAGTGACAAGACAGGGACTACTTACAATGAGCAGTTCTTC
CDR3aa: CATSDKTGTTYNEQFF

d_gene: -
len: 13
v_gene: TRBV10-3
j_gene: TRBJ2-1
abundance: few
CDR3nt: TGTGCCATCAGTGAGTCGAACAAAAATGAGCAGTTCTTC
CDR3aa: CAISESNKNEQFF

d_gene: -
len: 14
v_gene: TRBV20-1
j_gene: TRBJ1-5
abundance: few
CDR3nt: TGCAGTGCCAGAGGTATGAGGGTAAATCAGCCCCAGCATTTT
CDR3aa: CSARGMRVNQPQHF

d_gene: -
len: 15
v_gene: TRBV6-2/TRBV6-3
j_gene: TRBJ2-5
abundance: -
CDR3nt: TGTGCCAGCAGACCGGGGCACGCCCCCCCAGAGACCCAGTACTTC
CDR3aa: CASRPGHAPPETQYF

d_gene: -
len: 17
v_gene: TRBV7-8
j_gene: TRBJ2-5
abundance: -
CDR3nt: TGTGCCAGCAGCTTATCGCTATCCCTCCGGGACATGGGCCCCCAGTACTTC
CDR3aa: CASSLSLSLRDMGPQYF

d_gene: -
len: 11
v_gene: TRBV10-3
j_gene: TRBJ2-4
abundance: -
CDR3nt: TGTGCCATCAGTGAGGGGGCCGTCTGGTACTTC
CDR3aa: CAISEGAVWYF

d_gene: -
len: 13
v_gene: TRBV20-1
j_gene: TRBJ2-5
abundance: few
CDR3nt: TGCAGTGCCCAACGAGACATCCAAGAGACCCAGTACTTC
CDR3aa: CSAQRDIQETQYF

d_gene: -
len: 15
v_gene: TRBV9
j_gene: TRBJ2-5
abundance: -
CDR3nt: TGTGCCAGCAGCGTAAGGGGCATAGCGAGTGAGACCCAGTACTTC
CDR3aa: CASSVRGIASETQYF

d_gene: -
len: 14
v_gene: TRBV5-6
j_gene: TRBJ1-2
abundance: -
CDR3nt: TGTGCCAGCAGCTTGGGGGGTGTAGGGGACGGCTACACCTTC
CDR3aa: CASSLGGVGDGYTF

d_gene: -
len: 16
v_gene: TRBV7-2
j_gene: TRBJ2-3
abundance: -
CDR3nt: TGTGCCAGCAGCTTATTAGGGGGGGGGAGCACAGATACGCAGTATTTT
CDR3aa: CASSLLGGGSTDTQYF

d_gene: -
len: 13
v_gene: TRBV12-3/TRBV12-4
j_gene: TRBJ2-5
abundance: -
CDR3nt: TGTGCCAGCAGTTTAGGGGAGATGGAGACCCAGTACTTC
CDR3aa: CASSLGEMETQYF

d_gene: TRBD1
len: 18
v_gene: TRBV12-5
j_gene: TRBJ2-2
abundance: -
CDR3nt: TGTGCTAGTGGTTTGGTACCTGGGTGGACAGGGGACACCGGGGAGCTGTTTTTT
CDR3aa: CASGLVPGWTGDTGELFF

d_gene: -
len: 14
v_gene: TRBV10-1
j_gene: TRBJ2-7
abundance: -
CDR3nt: TGCGCCAGATGGGACACGCTAAGCTCCTACGAGCAGTACTTC
CDR3aa: CARWDTLSSYEQYF

d_gene: TRBD1
len: 14
v_gene: TRBV5-1
j_gene: TRBJ2-7
abundance: -
CDR3nt: TGCGCCAGCAGCCAGGGACAGGGGGCCAACGAGCAGTACTTC
CDR3aa: CASSQGQGANEQYF

d_gene: -
len: 18
v_gene: TRBV5-5
j_gene: TRBJ1-4
abundance: few
CDR3nt: TGTGCCAGCAGCCTCAGTTCCAGGGTAGCTGCCACTAATGAAAAACTGTTTTTT
CDR3aa: CASSLSSRVAATNEKLFF

d_gene: -
len: 16
v_gene: TRBV4-3
j_gene: TRBJ2-7
abundance: once
CDR3nt: TGCGCCAGCAGCCAAGAGTCCAGCCTGAGGGGCTACGAGCAGTACTTC
CDR3aa: CASSQESSLRGYEQYF

d_gene: -
len: 14
v_gene: TRBV7-9
j_gene: TRBJ1-1
abundance: few
CDR3nt: TGTGCCAGCAGCTCACCAGGGTCGGGCACTGAAGCTTTCTTT
CDR3aa: CASSSPGSGTEAFF

d_gene: -
len: 14
v_gene: TRBV30
j_gene: TRBJ2-4
abundance: -
CDR3nt: TGTGCCTGGAGTTGGGCGGGACGGCAAAACATTCAGTACTTC
CDR3aa: CAWSWAGRQNIQYF

d_gene: TRBD2
len: 17
v_gene: TRBV6-2/TRBV6-3
j_gene: TRBJ2-1
abundance: few
CDR3nt: TGTGCCAGCAGTTACTCCCCTCCTAGCGGGGTCTACAATGAGCAGTTCTTC
CDR3aa: CASSYSPPSGVYNEQFF

d_gene: -
len: 15
v_gene: TRBV4-1
j_gene: TRBJ1-1
abundance: -
CDR3nt: TGCGCCAGCAGCCAAATTTTGAGACAGAGGGCTGAAGCTTTCTTT
CDR3aa: CASSQILRQRAEAFF

d_gene: TRBD1
len: 15
v_gene: TRBV4-1
j_gene: TRBJ2-3
abundance: -
CDR3nt: TGCGCCAGCAGCCTCGGACAGGCAGAAATGGATACGCAGTATTTT
CDR3aa: CASSLGQAEMDTQYF

d_gene: TRBD2
len: 15
v_gene: TRBV15
j_gene: TRBJ2-1
abundance: few
CDR3nt: TGTGCCACCAGCAGGCGGGGGGATTCGTTGAATGAGCAGTTCTTC
CDR3aa: CATSRRGDSLNEQFF

d_gene: -
len: 18
v_gene: TRBV4-3
j_gene: TRBJ1-6
abundance: -
CDR3nt: TGCGCCAGCAGCCAAGATTCGGGGAGGACCTTATATAAGTCACCCCTCCACTTT
CDR3aa: CASSQDSGRTLYKSPLHF

d_gene: -
len: 13
v_gene: TRBV5-1
j_gene: TRBJ2-1
abundance: -
CDR3nt: TGCGCCAGCAGCTTAGCTGGACTCAATGAGCAGTTCTTC
CDR3aa: CASSLAGLNEQFF

d_gene: TRBD2
len: 16
v_gene: TRBV5-1
j_gene: TRBJ2-2
abundance: few
CDR3nt: TGCGCCAGCAGCCCCAGCGGGGGTCGAAACACCGGGGAGCTGTTTTTT
CDR3aa: CASSPSGGRNTGELFF

d_gene: -
len: 14
v_gene: TRBV3-1
j_gene: TRBJ2-3
abundance: few
CDR3nt: TGTGCCAGCAGCCACGGGGACCCGGATCATACGCAGTATTTT
CDR3aa: CASSHGDPDHTQYF

d_gene: -
len: 14
v_gene: TRBV4-1
j_gene: TRBJ2-7
abundance: -
CDR3nt: TGCGCCAGCAGCGTGGAGCCCTCTGAAGGCGAGCAGTACTTC
CDR3aa: CASSVEPSEGEQYF

d_gene: -
len: 15
v_gene: TRBV5-5
j_gene: TRBJ2-3
abundance: many
CDR3nt: TGTGCCAGCAGCGCCGACAAAGCCCCCACAGATACGCAGTATTTT
CDR3aa: CASSADKAPTDTQYF

d_gene: TRBD2
len: 17
v_gene: TRBV7-8
j_gene: TRBJ2-5
abundance: few
CDR3nt: TGTGCCAGCAGCTTAGGGTTCCTAGCGGGGGGCTGGGAGACCCAGTACTTC
CDR3aa: CASSLGFLAGGWETQYF

d_gene: TRBD1
len: 15
v_gene: TRBV7-9
j_gene: TRBJ2-7
abundance: -
CDR3nt: TGTGCCAGCAGCGGGGCTGGCAGGGGGCACTACGAGCAGTACTTC
CDR3aa: CASSGAGRGHYEQYF

d_gene: -
len: 14
v_gene: TRBV20-1
j_gene: TRBJ1-1
abundance: few
CDR3nt: TGCAGTGCTAGAGTGGGCAGCGCCGGCACTGAAGCTTTCTTT
CDR3aa: CSARVGSAGTEAFF

d_gene: -
len: 13
v_gene: TRBV24-1
j_gene: TRBJ2-1
abundance: -
CDR3nt: TGTGCCACCAGTGATTTGGGAGACAATGAGCAGTTCTTC
CDR3aa: CATSDLGDNEQFF

d_gene: -
len: 14
v_gene: TRBV11-2
j_gene: TRBJ2-7
abundance: -
CDR3nt: TGTGCCAGCAGCGGGGGGGCAGGGTCCCACGAGCAGTACTTC
CDR3aa: CASSGGAGSHEQYF

d_gene: -
len: 16
v_gene: TRBV7-2
j_gene: TRBJ1-6
abundance: once
CDR3nt: TGTGCCAGCAGCCTTAGAGGGGGGGCCGCTCATTCACCCCTCCACTTT
CDR3aa: CASSLRGGAAHSPLHF

d_gene: -
len: 16
v_gene: TRBV9
j_gene: TRBJ2-1
abundance: once
CDR3nt: TGTGCCAGCAGCGTAGGGGTCGGACCGTCGGGGAATGAGCAGTTCTTC
CDR3aa: CASSVGVGPSGNEQFF

d_gene: TRBD1
len: 16
v_gene: TRBV4-3
j_gene: TRBJ1-1
abundance: few
CDR3nt: TGCGCCAGCAGCCAAGCCTGGACCGGGACAGGGAAAGGAGCTTTCTTT
CDR3aa: CASSQAWTGTGKGAFF

d_gene: TRBD2
len: 13
v_gene: TRBV6-2/TRBV6-3
j_gene: TRBJ2-3
abundance: few
CDR3nt: TGTGCCAGCACCCGAGCGGGGATGGGTACGCAGTATTTT
CDR3aa: CASTRAGMGTQYF

d_gene: -
len: 14
v_gene: TRBV27
j_gene: TRBJ2-3
abundance: -
CDR3nt: TGTGCCAGCAGTTCCCCAGTCCGCACAGATACGCAGTATTTT
CDR3aa: CASSSPVRTDTQYF

d_gene: -
len: 11
v_gene: TRBV24-1
j_gene: TRBJ1-1
abundance: -
CDR3nt: TGTGCCACCTCGGAAGAACTGGAAGCTTTCTTT
CDR3aa: CATSEELEAFF

d_gene: -
len: 11
v_gene: TRBV7-8
j_gene: TRBJ2-5
abundance: few
CDR3nt: TGTGCCGGGGGGTGGGAAGGGACCCAGTACTTC
CDR3aa: CAGGWEGTQYF

d_gene: TRBD1
len: 15
v_gene: TRBV4-1
j_gene: TRBJ2-1
abundance: -
CDR3nt: TGCGCCAGCAGCCACTTACAGGGGGCGCACAATGAGCAGTTCTTC
CDR3aa: CASSHLQGAHNEQFF

d_gene: -
len: 14
v_gene: TRBV5-4
j_gene: TRBJ1-4
abundance: few
CDR3nt: TGTGCCAGCAGCCCGGGGTCTTCCGCGGAAAAACTGTTTTTT
CDR3aa: CASSPGSSAEKLFF

d_gene: -
len: 8
v_gene: TRBV20-1
j_gene: TRBJ1-2
abundance: few
CDR3nt: TGCGCCCCCTATGGCTACACCTTC
CDR3aa: CAPYGYTF

d_gene: -
len: 11
v_gene: TRBV18
j_gene: TRBJ2-3
abundance: -
CDR3nt: TGTGCCAGCTCCCGACAAAATACGCAGTATTTT
CDR3aa: CASSRQNTQYF

d_gene: -
len: 13
v_gene: TRBV20-1
j_gene: TRBJ2-1
abundance: -
CDR3nt: TGCAGTGCTGGGGGTACAGCATACAATGAGCAGTTCTTC
CDR3aa: CSAGGTAYNEQFF